This passage covers 5 T cell receptor beta chains from one sample sequenced in a study of shared clonotypes between healthy human individuals. The protocol was immunoSEQ multiplex PCR, while the TCRdb copy is restricted to in-frame clones and leaves out a portion. The sample lists about 1.9 million clones; 90% to 95% were seen once. Terminally differentiated effector memory CD45RA+ cells were excluded from the naive CD8 cells, which were CD45RO-negative and positively selected for CCR7. The sequenced sample was naive CD8+ T cells from PBMCs. The receptors shown here come from a man aged 18 to 30 in good health. Some clones in this sample may be carry-over from other donors' samples.

V gene TRBV27 combines with J gene TRBJ2-7; weak D call: TRBD1 (6 bases). V lost 5 bases to trimming and J lost 4 bases, with 21 bases between them. Germline assignment: CDR1 MNHEY and CDR2 SMNVEV (reference sequence). The CDR3 has 16 amino acids. CDR3: CASSITPVGTLYEQYF. The CDR3 DNA is TGTGCCAGCAGTATAACGCCGGTGGGGACATTATACGAGCAGTACTTC.

The CDR3 nucleotides are TGTGCCAGCAGTTTAAGTGCGTCGGAGGCCTACGAGCAGTACTTC. It translates to CASSLSASEAYEQYF. V gene TRBV27 combines with J gene TRBJ2-7; D is possibly TRBD2 (5 bases). The CDR3 sequence is 15 residues long. V lost 2 bases and J 2 bases, leaving 13 bases between the germline ends. Germline CDR1 reads MNHEY; CDR2 reads SMNVEV (reference sequence).

This clone showed up just once. This rearrangement joins TRBV2 to TRBJ2-2; the match to TRBD1 covers 7 bases. CDR3 length equals 17 residues. The V gene's germline CDR1 is SNHLY and CDR2 FYNNEI. V shed 3 bases, J shed 2 bases, and the junction held 9 bases outside the gene matches. The CDR3 protein is CASSEGNRGPNTGELFF. CDR3 coding DNA: TGTGCCAGCAGTGAGGGAAACAGGGGACCAAACACCGGGGAGCTGTTTTTT. The full variable domain, in which reference TRBV2 and TRBJ2-2 provide the parts outside the CDR3, is EPEVTQTPSHQVTQMGQEVILRCVPISNHLYFYWYRQILGQKVEFLVSFYNNEISEKSEIFDDQFSVERPDGSNFTLKIRSTKLEDSAMYFCASSEGNRGPNTGELFFGEGSRLTVL.

This chain links TRBV27 with TRBJ1-5; 12 bases agree with TRBD1. Trimming removed 6 bases from V and 7 bases from J; junction bases left unmatched: 10. CDR3 length equals 16 residues. The germline V gene encodes CDR1 MNHEY and CDR2 SMNVEV (reference sequence). The chain's CDR3 is CASSLLPGQGAQPQHF. As DNA, the CDR3 is TGTGCCAGCAGCCTCCTCCCGGGACAGGGGGCCCAGCCCCAGCATTTT.

V is TRBV11-3 and J is TRBJ2-5; D tentatively reads TRBD1 or TRBD2 (5 bases each). The CDR3 spans 15 residues. V was clipped by 5 bases and J by 0 bases, with 13 bases between them. Germline CDR1 is SGHNT and CDR2 is YENEEA. The CDR3 here is CASSTRDGDQETQYF. The CDR3 nucleotides read TGTGCCAGCAGCACCCGGGACGGAGACCAAGAGACCCAGTACTTC.